Shown below are 18 T cell receptor beta chains from a single sample sequenced in a study of blood T cell repertoires in COVID-19. Clones were read by immunoSEQ multiplex PCR, and TCRdb kept only the in-frame ones, dropping some. Of fewer than 350,000 clones listed, over 80% were seen once; the top ten hold roughly 4.3%. The material sequenced was PBMCs or T cells enriched from blood (not recorded which). Source of these receptors: a woman aged 30 to 39 with acute COVID-19.

CDR3 coding DNA: TGTGCCAGCAGACAAAACCTGGGAGCCGGGTCGGAGCTGTTTTTT. Residues: CASRQNLGAGSELFF. The genes are TRBV7-2 and TRBJ2-2; D possibly corresponds to TRBD2 (5 bases). Per germline, CDR1 SGHTA and CDR2 FQGNSA. This CDR3 has 15 amino acids. The V gene lost 6 bases and the J gene lost 10 bases, with 21 bases spanning the gap.

This clone was observed a single time. The chain has TRBV18 and TRBJ2-1; D is perhaps TRBD2 (6 bases). This CDR3 contains 17 residues. The V end was cut by 0 bases, the J end by 5 bases, with 17 bases between. Germline CDR1 is KGHSH and CDR2 is LQKENI. This chain's CDR3 is CASSPPRAEGGDNEQFF. Here the CDR3 DNA reads TGTGCCAGCTCACCACCGCGGGCCGAGGGCGGGGACAATGAGCAGTTCTTC.

The CDR3 loop reads CASSQEVAGGRNEQFF. CDR3 sequence (DNA): TGTGCCAGCAGCCAAGAGGTAGCGGGAGGGAGGAATGAGCAGTTCTTC. This chain connects TRBV14 to TRBJ2-1; 11 positions agree with TRBD2. Per the germline V gene, CDR1 is SGHDN and CDR2 is FVKESK. This CDR3 contains 16 residues. J lost 7 bases, V lost 0 bases, and 5 bases had no gene match.

J is TRBJ1-1 and V is TRBV7-6; 8 nucleotides match TRBD1. CDR3 length: 15 residues. In germline, CDR1 is SGHVS, CDR2 FNYEAQ. With V trimmed by 4 bases and J by 1 base, 5 bases remained unmatched. CDR3 sequence: CASSSGQAGNTEAFF. The CDR3 DNA reads as TGTGCCAGCAGCTCGGGACAGGCTGGGAACACTGAAGCTTTCTTT. Full variable domain (outside the CDR3, taken from reference TRBV7-6 and TRBJ1-1): GAGVSQSPRYKVTKRGQDVALRCDPISGHVSLYWYRQALGQGPEFLTYFNYEAQQDKSGLPNDRFSAERPEGSISTLTIQRTEQRDSAMYRCASSSGQAGNTEAFFGQGTRLTVV.

The chain carries TRBV27 and TRBJ2-7; 12 nucleotides line up with TRBD2. The CDR3 sequence is 15 residues long. CDR1 MNHEY and CDR2 SMNVEV come from the germline V gene (reference sequence). V lost 5 bases and J lost 0; bases outside the gene matches: 2. The CDR3 coding sequence is TGTGCCAGCAGTCTGACTAGCGGGAGCTCCTACGAGCAGTACTTC. Residues: CASSLTSGSSYEQYF.

CDR3 bases: TGTGCCAGCAGATACAGGGTAAGCAATCAGCCCCAGCATTTT. It yields the protein CASRYRVSNQPQHF. The V and J genes are TRBV28 and TRBJ1-5; possibly TRBD1 for D (6 bases). The V end was cut by 6 bases, the J end by 1 base, with 10 bases between. This CDR3 has 14 residues. Germline assignment: CDR1 MDHEN and CDR2 SYDVKM.

The rearrangement joins TRBV7-2 to TRBJ2-1; 9 nucleotides line up with TRBD1. The germline V gene encodes CDR1 SGHTA and CDR2 FQGNSA. The CDR3 sequence is 13 residues long. J gave up 12 bases and V 5 bases, and 8 bases lay outside the gene matches. CDR3 protein: CASSPQRDRAQFF. DNA of the CDR3: TGTGCCAGCAGCCCCCAGAGGGACAGGGCGCAGTTCTTC.

V and J are TRBV6-4 and TRBJ1-2; tentative D call: TRBD1 (5 bases). Germline CDR1 reads MRHNA; CDR2 reads SNTAGT. Trimming pared 2 bases from V and 6 bases from J, leaving 16 bases between. This CDR3 has 15 amino acids. The CDR3 loop is CASSDRSGTSNGYTF. CDR3 DNA sequence: TGTGCCAGCAGTGACCGATCAGGGACTTCTAATGGCTACACCTTC.

The V gene is TRBV5-1, the J gene TRBJ2-1; the D is unclear. Germline CDR1 and CDR2: SGHRS and YFSETQ. V was cut by 0 bases and J by 5 bases, with 9 bases left in between. This CDR3 comprises 14 residues. The CDR3, as DNA: TGCGCCAGCAGCTTGGCGCTTCCTAACAATGAGCAGTTCTTC. Its translation is CASSLALPNNEQFF.

The V gene is TRBV7-6, the J gene TRBJ2-3; weak D call: TRBD2 (5 bases). Per the germline V gene, CDR1 is SGHVS and CDR2 is FNYEAQ. V was pared by 2 bases and J by 2 bases, with 20 bases between. This CDR3 comprises 18 residues. Here the CDR3 reads CASSLHGPMGADTDTQYF. The CDR3 coding sequence is TGTGCCAGCAGCTTACATGGCCCCATGGGAGCCGACACAGATACGCAGTATTTT.

The chain uses TRBV9 and TRBJ1-3; D might be TRBD1 (5 bases). Trimming took 0 bases from V and 0 from J, leaving 16 bases between them. Per the germline V gene, CDR1 is SGDLS and CDR2 is YYNGEE. This CDR3 spans 18 amino acids. The CDR3 DNA sequence: TGTGCCAGCAGCGTAGTCGGGCAGGGCCTGGCCTCTGGAAACACCATATATTTT. As protein: CASSVVGQGLASGNTIYF.

J is TRBJ2-1 and V is TRBV24-1; perhaps TRBD2 as D (10 bases). The V and J ends lost 4 bases and 6 bases respectively, with 27 bases between them. In germline, CDR1 is KGHDR, CDR2 SFDVKD. This CDR3 comprises 19 residues. The CDR3 region has the DNA TGTGCCACCAGTGACCCGGGGACAGGGACTAGCGTGGCACTCAATGAGCAGTTCTTC. It specifies CATSDPGTGTSVALNEQFF.

The chain is built from TRBV19 and TRBJ1-2; unclear D gene. The CDR3 extends over 13 amino acids. From germline, CDR1 is LNHDA and CDR2 SQIVND (reference sequence). The V gene lost 5 bases and the J gene lost 7 bases, with 14 bases spanning the gap. The CDR3 DNA is TGTGCCAGTAGTGCGGGGTGGACGAGTGGCTACACCTTC. Residues: CASSAGWTSGYTF.

V usage is TRBV11-2 and J usage is TRBJ2-7; the D gene is possibly TRBD1 (7 bases). Germline V gene sequence: CDR1 SGHAT, CDR2 FQNNGV. V gave up 6 bases and J gave up 1 base, with 13 bases separating them. The CDR3 is made up of 14 amino acids. The CDR3 is CASRSGGPSYEQYF. The CDR3 DNA is TGTGCCAGCAGGTCAGGGGGGCCTTCCTACGAGCAGTACTTC.

V gene TRBV5-4 combines with J gene TRBJ1-6; TRBD1 might be the D (5 bases). The V gene lost 4 bases and the J gene lost 2 bases, with 16 bases spanning the gap. This CDR3 is built from 17 residues. Per the germline V gene, CDR1 is SGHNT and CDR2 is YYREEE (reference sequence). CDR3 nucleotides: TGTGCCAGCAGCGCCTCGGGGGAAGGCGCCTATAATTCACCCCTCCACTTT. It specifies CASSASGEGAYNSPLHF.

This clone has only a few counts. The chain couples TRBV15 to TRBJ2-2; D perhaps matches TRBD2 (5 bases). V was clipped by 3 bases and J by 4 bases, with 9 bases between them. Germline V CDR1 and CDR2: LNHNV, YYDKDF (reference sequence). The CDR3 length is 14 residues. The DNA for the CDR3 is TGTGCCACCAGCAGCTACGAGGGCACCGGGGAGCTGTTTTTT. Protein: CATSSYEGTGELFF.

CDR3 coding DNA: TGTGCCAGCAGCGAGACTATGAACACTGAAGCTTTCTTT. This sequence encodes CASSETMNTEAFF. The V and J genes are TRBV7-9 and TRBJ1-1; D not resolved. Germline CDR1 and CDR2: SEHNR and FQNEAQ (reference sequence). V gave up 5 bases and J gave up 0 bases, with 7 bases separating them. CDR3 length: 13 residues.

This clone showed up just a few times. The chain links TRBV30 to TRBJ2-6; D gene uncertain. This CDR3 region has 14 residues. Per the germline V gene, CDR1 is GTSNPN and CDR2 is SVGIG (reference sequence). V gave up 0 bases and J gave up 2 bases, with 5 bases separating them. CDR3 sequence: CAWSVQTGANVLTF. DNA for the CDR3: TGTGCCTGGAGTGTACAAACTGGGGCCAACGTCCTGACTTTC. Together with reference TRBV30 and TRBJ2-6, the CDR3 gives the full variable domain: SQTIHQWPATLVQPVGSPLSLECTVEGTSNPNLYWYRQAAGRGLQLLFYSVGIGQISSEVPQNLSASRPQDRQFILSSKKLLLSDSGFYLCAWSVQTGANVLTFGAGSRLTVL.